This T cell receptor (beta chain) was found in a study of CDR3 diversity in severe acne. From the PCR reads, TCRdb called clonotypes with MiXCR, one entry per CDR3 protein. The sample contains approximately 77,000 distinct CDR3 sequences, 45% to 55% of which appear only once. Germline CDR1 SNHLY, CDR2 FYNNEI. The CDR3 sequence runs 8 residues, both termini included. This clonotype was seen a single time. Because it lacks the conserved phenylalanine or tryptophan at the end, this CDR3 is likely a read error. The DNA is omitted, as the CDR3 cannot be located on it reliably, and the CDR3 follows TCRdb's listing.

The chain is built from TRBV2 and TRBJ2-7; TRBD1 reflects the table's D call only, with no check against the DNA. The receptor comes from a male donor with severe acne vulgaris. Sequenced input: blood. The CDR3 sequence is CASTSQAI.